Each of the 17 T cell receptor beta chains below was sequenced from the same sample in a study of tumor-infiltrating lymphocytes in primary liver carcinoma. Starting material of roughly 0.45 ug total RNA yielded TCR beta cDNA via a constant-region primer. Three nested multiplex PCR rounds, a slightly modified ARM-PCR method, built the TCR beta libraries. A C-beta reverse primer was combined with TRBV1-TRBV30 forward primers in the first two PCR rounds, and each round had about 10 cycles. From the multiplex PCR reads, TCRdb called clonotypes with MiXCR, one entry per CDR3 protein. The sample carries roughly 57,000 distinct CDR3 sequences, less than 75% recorded once. The tissue used was unsorted bulk material of roughly 17-31 mg. RNA and DNA were co-extracted from it with the AllPrep DNA/RNA mini kit. The sample comprised liver tumor tissue from sampling region 2. This sample's subset: tumor region T2, inferior pole. These receptors all stem from a middle-aged man with primary liver carcinoma and hepatitis B virus infection.

In this sample, this clonotype turned up many times. This chain joins TRBV11-1 and TRBJ2-4; a weak D match, TRBD1 (5 bases). Trimming pared 5 bases from V and 8 bases from J, leaving 13 bases between. CDR3 length equals 13 residues. From germline, CDR1 is SGHAT and CDR2 FQDESV (reference sequence). Here the CDR3 reads CASSRKQGDIQYF. In DNA, the CDR3 is TGTGCCAGCAGCCGGAAGCAGGGTGACATTCAGTACTTC.

Details on this clonotype: The germline gene is not matched at one end of the junction; a read error may be the cause. This chain connects TRBV4-1 to TRBJ2-3; TRBD1 matches 12 bases. This CDR3 has 18 amino acids. The germline V gene has CDR1 MGHRA and CDR2 YSYEKL. CDR3 loop: CASSPLGTGGPNTDTQYF. Here the CDR3 DNA reads TGCGCTAGCAGCCCACTAGGGACAGGGGGCCCCAACACAGATACGCAGTATTTT.

This clonotype was detected a few times. This could be a read error, since a much larger clone is one nucleotide away. This chain links TRBV12-3 or TRBV12-4 with TRBJ2-5, with 7 bases matching TRBD2. The CDR3 sequence is 14 residues long. The CDR3 DNA reads as TGTGCCAGCAGTTTAGGGGGGGGGAGAGAGGCCCAGTACTTC. Its protein is CASSLGGGREAQYF.

Note on this clonotype: This may be a read error, as it is one base from a much larger clone. This chain uses TRBV30 with TRBJ1-1; D unresolved. In germline, CDR1 is GTSNPN, CDR2 SVGIG (reference sequence). V was pared by 4 bases and J by 4 bases, with 10 bases between. The CDR3 sequence is 12 residues long. CDR3 region: CAWKGGITEAFF. The DNA for the CDR3 is TGTGCCTGGAAGGGCGGTATCACTGAAGCTTTCTTT.

This rearrangement joins TRBV11-1 to TRBJ1-6; a weak D match, TRBD1 (6 bases). This CDR3 has 13 amino acids. Trimming shortened V by 5 bases and J by 9 bases, and 11 bases separated the two germline ends. CDR1 and CDR2 from the germline V gene are SGHAT and FQDESV (reference sequence). The CDR3 sequence is CASSRAQGSPLHF. DNA of the CDR3: TGTGCCAGCAGCAGGGCACAGGGTTCACCCCTCCACTTT.

The chain is built from TRBV11-2 and TRBJ1-4; D might be TRBD1 (5 bases). Germline V gives CDR1 SGHAT, CDR2 FQNNGV. This CDR3 region has 14 residues. CDR3 coding DNA: TGTATCAGCAGCGTTATAGGGGTCAATGAAAAACTGTTTTTT. Amino acid sequence: CISSVIGVNEKLFF.

In regard to this clonotype: The junction does not match germline at one end; this may be a read error. The J gene is TRBJ2-3, the V gene TRBV6-1; tentative D call: TRBD2 (8 bases). CDR1 is MNHNS and CDR2 is SASEGT in the germline V gene. CDR3 size: 14 residues. The CDR3 sequence is CASIEGSGTDTQYF. The CDR3 DNA follows: TGTGCCAGCATTGAGGGTAGCGGGACAGATACGCAATATTTT.

As for this clonotype: The missing conserved phenylalanine or tryptophan at the end of this CDR3 makes a read error likely. The V gene is TRBV10-3, the J gene TRBJ2-3, with 7 bases identical to TRBD2. The CDR3 length is 18 residues. J was trimmed by 5 bases and V by 3 bases; bases with no gene match: 17. Germline loops: CDR1 ENHRY, CDR2 SYGVKD. CDR3 bases: TGTGCCATCAGTGAACCCCTCCGACCAGCGGGAACCATAGATACGCAGTATCTT. It yields the protein CAISEPLRPAGTIDTQYL.

This rearrangement joins TRBV7-9 to TRBJ2-2; D possibly uses TRBD1 or TRBD2 (5 bases each). Trimming removed 10 bases at V and 6 bases at J, with 12 bases between. The CDR3 loop spans 12 amino acids. Germline V gene sequence: CDR1 SEHNR, CDR2 FQNEAQ (reference sequence). In DNA form, the CDR3 reads TGTGCCACCGGGCTGGGGGCCGGGGAGCTGTTTTTT. It translates to CATGLGAGELFF.

As regards this clonotype: Its ends do not fully match the called genes, so a read error is possible. J is TRBJ2-2 and V is TRBV6-5; TRBD2 agrees at 10 bases. The CDR3 has 15 residues. Germline CDR1 MNHEY, CDR2 SVGAGI. The DNA of the CDR3 is TGTGCTAGCAGGGGGGCTAGCGGGAGTCTTGGGGAGCTATTTTTT. This translates into CASRGASGSLGELFF.

A word on this clonotype: Here the CDR3 omits its conserved ending phenylalanine or tryptophan, so a read error is the likely source. The chain couples TRBV30 to TRBJ2-7, with TRBD1 matching 7 bases. J gave up 2 bases and V 0 bases, and 1 base lay outside the gene matches. The CDR3 runs to 13 residues. From germline, CDR1 is GTSNPN and CDR2 SVGIG (reference sequence). In nucleotides, the CDR3 is TGTGCCTGGAGTGTACAGGGGCCCTACGAGCAGTACTAC. Translating gives CAWSVQGPYEQYY.

As for this clonotype: Relative to the germline gene, one junction end is altered; a read error may explain this. The chain joins TRBV5-6 to TRBJ1-1, with D possibly TRBD1 on 5 matching bases. From germline, CDR1 is SGHDT and CDR2 YYEEEE. The CDR3 runs 14 residues. The DNA for the CDR3 is TGTGTCAGCAGCTTGCAGGGATTGAACATTGAAGCTTTCTTT. Its protein product is CVSSLQGLNIEAFF.

Note on this clonotype: Compared with germline, one end of the junction differs, possibly owing to a read error. The chain carries TRBV6-6 and TRBJ1-1; D ambiguous. This CDR3 has 16 residues. CDR1 is MNHNY, CDR2 SVGAGI, per germline (reference sequence). The CDR3 sequence: CASSYRLVSMNTEAFF. CDR3 nucleotide sequence: TGTGCCAGCAGTTACAGGCTCGTCAGCATGAATACTGAAGCTTTCTTT.

Concerning this clonotype: The CDR3 does not end in the conserved phenylalanine or tryptophan, so this is likely a read error. J is TRBJ1-5 and V is TRBV6-5; a weak D match, TRBD1 (5 bases). Germline CDR1 is MNHEY and CDR2 is SVGAGI. This CDR3 comprises 13 residues. Trimming removed 6 bases at V and 7 bases at J, with 13 bases between. CDR3 DNA: TGTGCCAGCAGAGTAACAGGAGACCAGCCCCAGCATTAT. Translation gives CASRVTGDQPQHY.

The sample holds many counts of this clonotype. The chain carries TRBV30 and TRBJ1-6, with no clear D. The CDR3 covers 13 residues. Trimming left V 2 bases short and J 6 bases short, with 8 bases between. Germline-derived CDR1 and CDR2 are GTSNPN and SVGIG (reference sequence). CDR3 nucleotide sequence: TGTGCCTGGAGTCGGCTGATTAATTCACCCCTCCACTTT. It codes for CAWSRLINSPLHF.

This sequence joins TRBV29-1 and TRBJ1-1; TRBD1 is a possible D gene (6 bases). The ends were cut back, 6 bases at V and 10 bases at J, with 18 bases in the middle. This CDR3 has 12 residues. Germline-derived CDR1 and CDR2 are SQVTM and ANQGSEA. The CDR3 DNA reads TGCAGCGTGTCTCCAGGGGTGGCTGCAGCTTTCTTT. Residues: CSVSPGVAAAFF.

As concerns this clonotype: This CDR3 is missing its conserved last phenylalanine or tryptophan, likely due to a read error. The gene calls are TRBV6-5 and TRBJ2-3; D might be TRBD2 (5 bases). V was shortened by 7 bases and J by 1 base, with 15 bases between the two germline ends. Looked up from germline, CDR1 is MNHEY and CDR2 is SVGAGI. This CDR3 has 15 amino acids. CDR3 residues: CASNPSRSGTDTQYL. The CDR3 DNA reads as TGTGCCAGCAACCCTAGCAGGTCTGGCACAGATACGCAGTATTTG.